This T cell receptor (beta chain) was observed in a study of regulatory T cells in long-lasting Graves disease. Library construction for TCR beta used iRepertoire HTBI primers and Arm-PCR of CDR3 regions. Via MiXCR, TCRdb re-called the multiplex PCR reads, giving one row per CDR3 protein. This table holds 400,000 to 550,000 distinct CDR3 sequences, 14% to 15% found once. The time point denotes: newly diagnosed GD, antithyroid drugs for less than 3 months. From PBMCs, RNA was extracted and then used to make the TCR library. Trimming removed 5 bases from V and 7 bases from J, with 18 bases in between. In germline, CDR1 is SGHAT, CDR2 FQNNGV. The CDR3 covers 14 residues. This clonotype came up many times. The sample was also reused in another study, on T cells in Graves' hyperthyroidism and ophthalmopathy. That work contributes: Diagnosis of hyperthyroidism was new in patients aged 18 to 65, and its duration was under 2 months.

The input for sequencing was peripheral blood mononuclear cells (PBMCs), taken at new diagnosis, from a patient treated with antithyroid drugs. The rearrangement uses TRBV11-2 and TRBJ2-7; weak D call: TRBD2 (6 bases). The clonotype comes from a woman aged 25 to 39 with Graves disease. The CDR3: CASSLSPEAGEQYF. As DNA, the CDR3 is TGTGCCAGCAGCCTCTCCCCGGAGGCGGGAGAGCAGTACTTC.